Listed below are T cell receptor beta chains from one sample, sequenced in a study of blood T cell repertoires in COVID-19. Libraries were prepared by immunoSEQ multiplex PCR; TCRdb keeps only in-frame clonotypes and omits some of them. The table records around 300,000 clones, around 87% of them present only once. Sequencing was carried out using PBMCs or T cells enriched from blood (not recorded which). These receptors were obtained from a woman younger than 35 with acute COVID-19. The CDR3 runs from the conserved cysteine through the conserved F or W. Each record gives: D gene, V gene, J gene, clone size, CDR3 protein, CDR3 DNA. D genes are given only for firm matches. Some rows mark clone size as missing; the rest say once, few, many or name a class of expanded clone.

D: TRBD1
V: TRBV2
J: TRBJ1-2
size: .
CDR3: CASSQPGQGYYGYTF
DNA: TGTGCCAGCAGCCAACCGGGACAGGGTTACTATGGCTACACCTTC

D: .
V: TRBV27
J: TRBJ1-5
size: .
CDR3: CASSTDLGNQPQHF
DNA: TGTGCCAGCAGTACTGATTTGGGCAATCAGCCCCAGCATTTT

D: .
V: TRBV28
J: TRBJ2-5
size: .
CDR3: CASSRRGLASKETQYF
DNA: TGTGCCAGCAGCCGGCGTGGGCTAGCGTCGAAAGAGACCCAGTACTTC

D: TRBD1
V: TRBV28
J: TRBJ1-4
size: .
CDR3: CASRRGDRGLEKLFF
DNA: TGTGCCAGCAGAAGGGGGGACAGGGGTTTGGAAAAACTGTTTTTT

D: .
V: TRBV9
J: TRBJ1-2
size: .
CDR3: CASSPLGEGGYTF
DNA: TGTGCCAGCAGCCCCCTGGGGGAGGGTGGCTACACCTTC

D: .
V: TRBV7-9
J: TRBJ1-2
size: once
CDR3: CASSSTGLYYGYTF
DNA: TGTGCCAGCAGCAGTACAGGGTTATACTATGGCTACACCTTC

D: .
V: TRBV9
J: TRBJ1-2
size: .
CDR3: CASSRGNGYTF
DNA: TGTGCCAGCAGCCGGGGGAACGGCTACACCTTC

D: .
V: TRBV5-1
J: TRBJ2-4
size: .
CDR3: CASSLAGGGVEADIQYF
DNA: TGCGCCAGCAGCTTGGCCGGAGGCGGAGTCGAGGCGGACATTCAGTACTTC

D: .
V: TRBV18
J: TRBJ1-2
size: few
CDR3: CASSPDSALNYGYTF
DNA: TGTGCCAGCTCACCAGACAGCGCGCTAAACTATGGCTACACCTTC

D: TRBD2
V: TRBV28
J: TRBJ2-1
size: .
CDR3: CASSLESSGTGEQFF
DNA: TGTGCCAGCAGTTTAGAGTCTAGCGGGACGGGTGAGCAGTTCTTC

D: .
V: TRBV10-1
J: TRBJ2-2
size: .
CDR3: CASSPPGGNTGELFF
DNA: TGCGCCAGCAGTCCACCAGGAGGGAACACCGGGGAGCTGTTTTTT

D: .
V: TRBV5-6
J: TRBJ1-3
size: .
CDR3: CASTPGPVRSGNTIYF
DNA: TGTGCCAGCACCCCCGGCCCCGTGAGGTCTGGAAACACCATATATTTT

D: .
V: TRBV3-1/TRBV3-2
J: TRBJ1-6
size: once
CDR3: CASSQRRRVGAGDNSPLHF
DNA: TGTGCCAGCAGCCAACGTCGTAGAGTGGGGGCGGGCGATAATTCACCCCTCCACTTT

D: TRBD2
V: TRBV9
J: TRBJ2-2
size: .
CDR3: CASSFSGGHTGELFF
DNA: TGTGCCAGCAGCTTTAGCGGGGGCCACACCGGGGAGCTGTTTTTT

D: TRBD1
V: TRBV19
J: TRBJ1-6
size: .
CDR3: CASSPGQGANSPLHF
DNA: TGTGCCAGCTCACCGGGACAGGGGGCAAATTCACCCCTCCACTTT

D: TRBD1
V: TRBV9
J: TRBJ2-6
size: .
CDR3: CASSVDAGGDLFFSGANVLTF
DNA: TGTGCCAGCAGCGTAGACGCAGGGGGCGACCTATTCTTTTCTGGGGCCAACGTCCTGACTTTC

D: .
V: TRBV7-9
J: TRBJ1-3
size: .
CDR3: CASSLPGHLTDLSGNTIYF
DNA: TGTGCCAGCAGCCTCCCGGGACACCTGACCGACCTCTCTGGAAACACCATATATTTT

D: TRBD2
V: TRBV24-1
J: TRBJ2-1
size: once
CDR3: CATSELGRTRGNEQFF
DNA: TGTGCCACCAGTGAACTGGGACGGACTAGAGGCAATGAGCAGTTCTTC

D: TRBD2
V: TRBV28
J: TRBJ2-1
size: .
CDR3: CASSLGKTSIIYSEQFF
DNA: TGTGCCAGCAGTTTAGGAAAGACTAGCATCATATACAGTGAGCAGTTCTTC

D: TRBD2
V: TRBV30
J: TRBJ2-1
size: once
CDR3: CASPGLADNEQFF
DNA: TGTGCCTCTCCGGGACTAGCGGACAATGAGCAGTTCTTC

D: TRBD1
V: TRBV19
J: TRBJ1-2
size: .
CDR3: CASSDRDRGSYGYTF
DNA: TGTGCCAGTAGTGACCGGGACAGGGGGTCCTATGGCTACACCTTC

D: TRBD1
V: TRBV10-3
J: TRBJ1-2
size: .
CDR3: CAIKGQGDRGYTF
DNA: TGTGCCATCAAAGGACAGGGGGACCGTGGCTACACCTTC

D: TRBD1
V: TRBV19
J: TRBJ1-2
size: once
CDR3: CASSIQGQGIDGYTF
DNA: TGTGCCAGTAGTATACAGGGACAGGGCATTGATGGCTACACCTTC

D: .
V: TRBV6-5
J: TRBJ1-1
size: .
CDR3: CASSYGQGSTEAFF
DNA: TGTGCCAGCAGTTACGGTCAGGGGAGCACTGAAGCTTTCTTT

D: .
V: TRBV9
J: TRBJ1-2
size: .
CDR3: CASSVGASYGYTF
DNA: TGTGCCAGCAGCGTGGGGGCCAGCTATGGCTACACCTTC

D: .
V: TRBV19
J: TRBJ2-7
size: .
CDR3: CASSMISGERGYEQYF
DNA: TGTGCCAGTAGTATGATATCAGGGGAAAGGGGCTACGAGCAGTACTTC

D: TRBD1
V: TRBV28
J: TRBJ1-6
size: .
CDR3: CASSWGDRANSPLHF
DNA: TGTGCCAGCAGTTGGGGCGACAGGGCCAATTCACCCCTCCACTTT

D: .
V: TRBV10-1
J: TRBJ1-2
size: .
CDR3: CASSDGGSYGYTF
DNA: TGCGCCAGCAGTGACGGGGGAAGCTATGGCTACACCTTC

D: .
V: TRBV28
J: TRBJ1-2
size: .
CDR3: CASSRLAPDYGYTF
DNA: TGTGCCAGCAGTCGATTAGCTCCTGACTATGGCTACACCTTC

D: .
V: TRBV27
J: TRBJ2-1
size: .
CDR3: CASSLRVRALTSNEQFF
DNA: TGTGCCAGCAGTTTAAGGGTGAGGGCCCTGACTAGCAATGAGCAGTTCTTC

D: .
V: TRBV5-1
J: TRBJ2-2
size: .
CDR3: CASSLGRGIINTGELFF
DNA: TGCGCCAGCAGCTTGGGCAGGGGAATCATAAACACCGGGGAGCTGTTTTTT

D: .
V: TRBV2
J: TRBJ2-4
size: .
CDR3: CASSEASTWSIVGNIQYF
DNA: TGTGCCAGCAGTGAAGCCTCCACCTGGAGCATTGTTGGAAACATTCAGTACTTC

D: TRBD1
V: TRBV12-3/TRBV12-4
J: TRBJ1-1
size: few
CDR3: CASRQGWTTEAFF
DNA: TGTGCCAGCAGACAGGGGTGGACCACTGAAGCTTTCTTT

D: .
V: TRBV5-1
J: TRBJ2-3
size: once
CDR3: CASSDSSRADTQYF
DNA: TGCGCCAGCAGCGATTCCAGCAGGGCAGATACGCAGTATTTT

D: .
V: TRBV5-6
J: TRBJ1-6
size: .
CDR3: CASSGSEAGEYSPLHF
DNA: TGTGCCAGCAGCGGCTCAGAGGCAGGGGAATATTCACCCCTCCACTTT

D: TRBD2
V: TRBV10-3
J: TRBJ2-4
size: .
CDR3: CATSRIAGDLKNIQYF
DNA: TGTGCCACCAGCAGGATAGCGGGAGACCTAAAAAACATTCAGTACTTC